This entry features one TCR beta chain sequence. This clone has just one count. Its antigen is not yet known. No qualities accompany the bases; no much larger clone lies one base away. TCRbeta CDR3 regions were amplified from genomic DNA using the immunoSEQ Assay, a bias-controlled multiplex PCR. The source study handled its data this way. The number of nucleated cells in each sample was estimated by amplification of reference gene primers within the assay. To quantify the absolute abundance of each unique TCRbeta CDR3 rearrangement, sequence reads were collapsed and filtered. For each sample, productive Simpson clonality was calculated as the square root of Simpson's diversity index across productive rearrangements. Sourced from immuneACCESS, this table was stored by TCRdb with only in-frame sequences that have V and J called. A share of the clones is absent; for the studies checked, an unresolved V gene accounts for under half, and the remainder has no known explanation. V, J and clone size are taken as reported in that table, and D and trimming were inferred from the DNA itself. This sample gives more than 300,000 clones in total; just over 85% of them show up just once. Together, the top ten hold about 9.4% of the sample.

The data derive from a study of blood T cell repertoires in COVID-19 (dated by TCRdb to the early 2020s). Broadly, across the study: The collaborator samples originated in the United States, Italy and Spain and spanned the acute and convalescent phases of COVID-19. The material from the prospective study consisted of cDNA or gDNA derived from T cells, B-cell-depleted T cells, or PBMCs. Deeply sampled blood TCRbeta repertoires from subjects exposed to, actively infected with, or recovered from COVID-19 were included in the dataset. The repertoires were made available in a free public database intended to serve as a resource for research on the immune response to SARS-CoV-2. Samples came from the ongoing ImmuneRACE study (first 160 participants) plus 1,254 subjects from 6 global collaborators. Sample metadata almost always included a de-identified subject ID, COVID-19 status, age in years and sex. Where HLA class I and class II types were available, the types were taken from metadata supplied by the sample provider, not from assay-based typing.

Participants in the prospective study were aged about 18 to 90 years, lived in approximately 26 United States geographic areas, and enrolled through a virtual design. In the prospective study, cohorts were assigned on the basis of participant-reported clinical history obtained from a screening survey and a study questionnaire. ImmuneRACE Cohort 3 recovered participants were defined by two consecutive negative NP/OP PCR tests, healthcare professional clearance, or symptom resolution. Mobile phlebotomists in the prospective study collected whole blood, serum and a nasopharyngeal or oropharyngeal swab from every participant. Participants in the prospective study had the option to provide additional blood draws and questionnaires over a roughly 2-month period. Before DNA extraction, prospective study blood samples were shipped either frozen or at room temperature. The study at large found these results: How much clinical and demographic metadata was included differed by source and by participant, and the metadata was provided uncurated.

Counted from cysteine to phenylalanine, this CDR3 has 19 amino acids. Only CDR3 DNA is held: 57 bases, read in frame from base 1. Trimming removed 6 bases from V and 4 bases from J; the gene matches leave 20 bases unexplained. The germline V gene (reference sequence) specifies SEHNR as CDR1 and FQNEAQ as CDR2. The clonotype was recovered from a woman aged 18 to 35 who had recovered from COVID-19. The source material was PBMCs or T cells enriched from blood (not recorded which). The chain couples TRBV7-9 to TRBJ1-3, and TRBD1 aligns with 8 junction nucleotides. The base sequence is TGTGCCAGCAGTAGCACCGGGACAGGCCTCCTTTCGTCGGGAAACACCATATATTTT. Translated, it gives CASSSTGTGLLSSGNTIYF.